This T cell receptor beta chain was captured in a study of blood T cell repertoires in COVID-19. Clones were sequenced by immunoSEQ multiplex PCR, and TCRdb holds only the in-frame ones, with some missing. Here the sample spans about 330,000 clones, about nine tenths being singletons. V dropped 4 bases and J dropped 7; count of bases not matched to a gene: 6. CDR1 is SGHTA, CDR2 FQGTGA, per germline. CDR3 size: 14 residues. The sequencing sample was made of peripheral blood. The rearrangement links TRBV7-3 to TRBJ2-1, with TRBD1 matching 8 bases. This TCR was recovered from a man aged 25 to 40 with COVID-19, enrolled during active disease. The CDR3 here is CASSSQGALNEQFF. The CDR3 region has the DNA TGTGCCAGCAGCTCTCAGGGGGCCCTAAATGAGCAGTTCTTC.